This TCR beta chain was documented in a study of cytomegalovirus exposure and HLA in healthy donors. Both 60 Vbeta primers and 13 Jbeta primers went into the PCR. Sequenced by immunoSEQ multiplex PCR; TCRdb stores in-frame clones only, minus some. Of some 150,000 clones listed, just under 85% are singletons. Those who donated were healthy bone marrow donors. The trim removed 0 bases at V and 2 bases at J, leaving 4 bases unmatched. Germline CDR1 is SGHRS and CDR2 is YFSETQ. This CDR3 has 15 residues. The chain carries TRBV5-1 and TRBJ2-5, with 7 bases fitting TRBD1. Sequenced input: PBMCs. This clonotype originated in a middle-aged man in good health and CMV-seropositive. The CDR3 loop is CASSLETGYQETQYF. The CDR3 DNA sequence: TGCGCCAGCAGCTTGGAGACAGGGTATCAAGAGACCCAGTACTTC.